One sample yielded the 21 T cell receptor beta chains listed below, sequenced in a study of blood T cell repertoires in COVID-19. TCRdb keeps only in-frame clones here, not all; method: immunoSEQ multiplex PCR. The profile covers 85,000 to 110,000 clones, with about 86% appearing a single time and 3.5% taken by the ten largest. The sample taken for sequencing was peripheral blood. These receptors originate from a human donor in a cohort sampled during active COVID-19.

The chain recombines TRBV6-6 with TRBJ2-1, with TRBD1 matching over 9 bases. Germline V gene lookup returns CDR1 MNHNY and CDR2 SVGAGI (reference sequence). With 5 bases clipped from V and 4 bases from J, the junction kept 9 bases outside the gene matches. The CDR3 is 16 residues long. In nucleotides, the CDR3 is TGTGCCAGCAGTCGACAGGGGGAGACTGGATACAATGAGCAGTTCTTC. It translates to CASSRQGETGYNEQFF.

This chain uses TRBV2 with TRBJ2-7; D is possibly TRBD2 (6 bases). From germline, CDR1 is SNHLY and CDR2 FYNNEI. The CDR3 is 9 residues long. V was clipped by 6 bases and J by 12 bases, with 9 bases between them. The CDR3 spells CASRGGLYF. DNA for the CDR3: TGTGCCAGCAGAGGAGGGCTGTACTTC.

The V and J genes are TRBV4-1 and TRBJ2-3; perhaps TRBD1 as D (7 bases). The CDR3 sequence is 17 residues long. Trimming cost V 1 base and J 5 bases, with 19 bases left between them. The germline V gene has CDR1 MGHRA and CDR2 YSYEKL. The CDR3 is CASSQVGGTEAGDTQYF. CDR3 bases: TGCGCCAGCAGCCAAGTCGGAGGGACAGAGGCAGGAGATACGCAGTATTTT.

The rearrangement uses TRBV24-1 and TRBJ2-3; 8 bases align to TRBD1. The ends lost 5 bases at V and 1 base at J; junction bases unmatched: 4. This CDR3 has 15 amino acids. Germline-derived CDR1 and CDR2 are KGHDR and SFDVKD. The CDR3 region has the DNA TGTGCCACCAGTGCGAGGGACAGGCGCACAGATACGCAGTATTTT. The encoded protein is CATSARDRRTDTQYF.

The chain joins TRBV15 to TRBJ2-3, with TRBD2 as a possible D gene (6 bases). V shed 0 bases and J shed 2 bases, with 12 bases lying between them. CDR3 size: 16 residues. Germline V lookup: CDR1 LNHNV, CDR2 YYDKDF (reference sequence). The CDR3: CATSRDRGLFTDTQYF. In DNA form, the CDR3 reads TGTGCCACCAGCAGAGATCGGGGACTGTTCACAGATACGCAGTATTTT.

On this clone: Other DNA sequences in this specimen translate into the identical CDR3. The chain recombines TRBV6-2 or TRBV6-3 with TRBJ2-7, with D hard to call. The length of the CDR3 is 12 residues. Trimming cost V 2 bases and J 2 bases, with 4 bases left between them. The germline gives CDR1 MNHEY, CDR2 SVGEGT. CDR3 in amino acids: CASSYLAYEQYF. As DNA, the CDR3 is TGTGCCAGCAGTTACCTTGCCTACGAGCAGTACTTC.

The chain links TRBV5-4 to TRBJ2-7; 7 bases are shared with TRBD1. The trim removed 4 bases at V and 2 bases at J, leaving 3 bases unmatched. The CDR3 is 13 residues long. CDR1 and CDR2 from the germline V gene are SGHNT and YYREEE (reference sequence). The CDR3, as DNA: TGTGCCAGCAGCCCGGGACAGCCCTACGAGCAGTACTTC. Translating gives CASSPGQPYEQYF.

The V and J genes are TRBV5-1 and TRBJ2-1; 8 nucleotides line up with TRBD2. The CDR3 is 17 amino acids. The germline V gene has CDR1 SGHRS and CDR2 YFSETQ. V lost 4 bases and J lost 0; bases outside the gene matches: 9. The CDR3 spells CASSPPRAGGSYNEQFF. The CDR3 DNA reads as TGCGCCAGCAGCCCGCCCCGGGCGGGGGGCTCCTACAATGAGCAGTTCTTC.

V gene TRBV4-1 combines with J gene TRBJ2-7, with a possible D match to TRBD2 (5 bases). Trimming took 3 bases from V and 3 from J, leaving 12 bases between them. Germline CDR1 reads MGHRA; CDR2 reads YSYEKL. The CDR3 length is 14 residues. The chain's CDR3 is CASSHVASNYEQYF. The CDR3 bases are TGCGCCAGCAGCCATGTAGCGTCCAACTACGAGCAGTACTTC.

This rearrangement joins TRBV6-5 to TRBJ1-4; D is unclear. V was clipped by 7 bases and J by 8 bases, with 20 bases between them. This CDR3 spans 15 amino acids. The germline CDR1 and CDR2 sequences are MNHEY and SVGAGI. CDR3 amino acids: CASKRRSRWSEKLFF. As DNA, the CDR3 is TGTGCCAGCAAGCGCCGCTCTAGATGGTCCGAAAAACTGTTTTTT.

The chain employs TRBV11-2 and TRBJ2-5; 11 bases match TRBD2. The trim removed 5 bases at V and 3 bases at J, leaving 14 bases unmatched. CDR1 and CDR2 from the germline V gene are SGHAT and FQNNGV. The CDR3 length is 18 residues. The chain's CDR3 is CASSRIRRLAGIKETQYF. CDR3 sequence (DNA): TGTGCCAGCAGCCGTATCCGCCGACTAGCGGGAATAAAAGAGACCCAGTACTTC.

This chain links TRBV2 with TRBJ1-1, with TRBD1 as a possible D gene (6 bases). V lost 0 bases to trimming and J lost 5 bases, with 16 bases between them. This CDR3 spans 16 amino acids. Germline assignment: CDR1 SNHLY and CDR2 FYNNEI. CDR3 loop: CASSEARGQGRTEAFF. The CDR3 bases are TGTGCCAGCAGTGAAGCGCGGGGGCAGGGGAGGACTGAAGCTTTCTTT.

This chain joins TRBV7-3 and TRBJ2-3; 9 nucleotides agree with TRBD2. V dropped 5 bases and J dropped 3; count of bases not matched to a gene: 3. Germline CDR1 SGHTA, CDR2 FQGTGA. The CDR3 has 14 residues. CDR3 nucleotide sequence: TGTGCCAGCAGCCCTAGCGGGGCGACAGATACGCAGTATTTT. It encodes CASSPSGATDTQYF.

The chain uses TRBV2 and TRBJ2-1, with a weak D call TRBD2 (5 bases). CDR1 and CDR2 from the germline V gene are SNHLY and FYNNEI. V was cut by 3 bases and J by 3 bases, with 12 bases left in between. The CDR3 consists of 15 residues. This CDR3 is CASSDEGGDYNEQFF. The CDR3 DNA reads as TGTGCCAGCAGTGACGAGGGCGGAGACTACAATGAGCAGTTCTTC.

The chain is built from TRBV29-1 and TRBJ2-2, with a weak D call TRBD1 (7 bases). CDR1 is SQVTM, CDR2 ANQGSEA, per germline. Trimming shortened V by 4 bases and J by 5 bases, and 17 bases separated the two germline ends. The length of the CDR3 is 15 residues. CDR3 sequence reads: CSVAGPAGGTGELFF. The CDR3 region has the DNA TGCAGCGTTGCGGGACCGGCAGGGGGGACCGGGGAGCTGTTTTTT.

With respect to this clone: This CDR3 is also generated by other DNA sequences in the sample. The chain links TRBV6-5 to TRBJ2-7; 11 bases are a match to TRBD1. With 3 bases clipped from V and 6 bases from J, the junction kept 1 base outside the gene matches. The CDR3 has 13 amino acids. Germline lookup yields CDR1 MNHEY and CDR2 SVGAGI. DNA of the CDR3: TGTGCCAGCAGTTATGGGACAGGGGGCGAGCAGTACTTC. Translation gives CASSYGTGGEQYF.

The CDR3 DNA reads as TGTGCCAGCAGCGTCGGACAGGGAGGTCAGCCCCAGCATTTT. It translates to CASSVGQGGQPQHF. The chain joins TRBV27 to TRBJ1-5, with 8 bases lining up with TRBD1. CDR1 is MNHEY, CDR2 SMNVEV, per germline (reference sequence). The V gene end was trimmed by 6 bases and the J gene end by 6 bases; junction bases not matched to a gene: 7. The CDR3 extends over 14 amino acids.

The V gene is TRBV4-2, the J gene TRBJ2-1; 12 nucleotides line up with TRBD2. From germline, CDR1 is LGHNA and CDR2 YNFKEQ. The V gene end was trimmed by 2 bases and the J gene end by 5 bases; junction bases not matched to a gene: 1. This CDR3 comprises 15 residues. The CDR3 bases are TGTGCCAGCAGCCAATGGACTAGCGGGGACAATGAGCAGTTCTTC. Encoded protein: CASSQWTSGDNEQFF.

The chain employs TRBV5-1 and TRBJ2-7; the D gene is possibly TRBD1 (8 bases). Per the germline V gene, CDR1 is SGHRS and CDR2 is YFSETQ. The CDR3 totals 16 residues. The V gene lost 5 bases and the J gene lost 4 bases, with 22 bases spanning the gap. CDR3 DNA sequence: TGCGCCAGCAGTCAACCAGGGGGCATTAGCGGGTACGAGCAGTACTTC. This encodes CASSQPGGISGYEQYF.

The CDR3 DNA sequence: TGTGCCAGCAGCCAAATACAGGGGGCAGGTGGGGAGCTGTTTTTT. This encodes CASSQIQGAGGELFF. The chain couples TRBV4-2 to TRBJ2-2; 9 bases are a match to TRBD1. Germline V gene sequence: CDR1 LGHNA, CDR2 YNFKEQ. Trimming took 2 bases from V and 8 from J; bases not matched to a gene: 6. The CDR3 is 15 residues long.

The CDR3 bases are TGCGCCAGCAGCCCGGAGGGGGGGACGAACACCGGGGAGCTGTTTTTT. Encoded protein: CASSPEGGTNTGELFF. V is TRBV5-1 and J is TRBJ2-2; D might be TRBD2 (7 bases). Between the trimmed V and J ends, which lost 4 bases and 0 bases, there was a span of 13 bases. CDR3 size: 16 residues. Germline V gene data show CDR1 as SGHRS and CDR2 as YFSETQ. Full variable domain (remainder filled in from reference TRBV5-1 and TRBJ2-2): KAGVTQTPRYLIKTRGQQVTLSCSPISGHRSVSWYQQTPGQGLQFLFEYFSETQRNKGNFPGRFSGRQFSNSRSEMNVSTLELGDSALYLCASSPEGGTNTGELFFGEGSRLTVL.